This entry describes one T cell receptor (beta chain). The antigen is unknown. This specimen comes from a study of CD8 T cells in Susac syndrome. On the study more broadly: Intravenous immunoglobulin alone or corticosteroids were being given to patients with Susac syndrome at blood draw, unless they were therapy-naive. Findings and limits, study-wide: The study's TCR sequencing and HLA analysis covered a relatively small number of individuals, and the study acknowledged this.

Random hexamers were used to reverse transcribe an amount of about 0.45 to 1 ug RNA. TCRdb itself ran the immunoSEQ multiplex PCR reads through MiXCR, one entry per CDR3 protein. Here the sample spans hundreds of thousands of distinct CDR3 sequences, 85% to 95% being singletons. There are 12 residues in the CDR3. Germline values: CDR1 GTSNPN, CDR2 SVGIG (reference sequence). The V end was cut by 5 bases, the J end by 0 bases, with 7 bases between. The study sequenced TCR beta in blood CD8+ and CD4+ T cells. FACS enriched CD8+ TEMRA cells, while bulk CD8+ and CD4+ were negatively isolated. This receptor was taken from a human donor with Susac syndrome. What was sequenced was CD4+ T cells from PBMCs. This chain uses TRBV30 with TRBJ1-2; no firm D call. CDR3 sequence: CAWEGANYGYTF. In DNA, the CDR3 is TGTGCCTGGGAGGGAGCTAACTATGGCTACACCTTC.